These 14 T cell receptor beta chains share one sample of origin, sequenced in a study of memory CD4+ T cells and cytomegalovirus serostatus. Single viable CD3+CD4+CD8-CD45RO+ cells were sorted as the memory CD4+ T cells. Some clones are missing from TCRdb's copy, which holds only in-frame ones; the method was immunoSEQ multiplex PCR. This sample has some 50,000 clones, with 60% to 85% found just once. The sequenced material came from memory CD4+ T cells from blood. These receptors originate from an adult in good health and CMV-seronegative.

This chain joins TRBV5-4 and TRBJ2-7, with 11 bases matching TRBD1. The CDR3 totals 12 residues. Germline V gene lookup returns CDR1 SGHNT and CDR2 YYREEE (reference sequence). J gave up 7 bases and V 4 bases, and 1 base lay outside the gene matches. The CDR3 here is CASSGTGGEQYF. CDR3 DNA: TGTGCCAGCAGCGGGACAGGGGGAGAGCAGTACTTC.

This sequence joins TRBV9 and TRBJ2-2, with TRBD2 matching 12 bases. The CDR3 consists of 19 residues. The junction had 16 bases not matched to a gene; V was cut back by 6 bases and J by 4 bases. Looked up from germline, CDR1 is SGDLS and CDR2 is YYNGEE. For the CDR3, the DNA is TGTGCCAGCAACCCAGGGGCTAGCGGGGGGGCCATCTCCACCGGGGAGCTGTTTTTT. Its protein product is CASNPGASGGAISTGELFF.

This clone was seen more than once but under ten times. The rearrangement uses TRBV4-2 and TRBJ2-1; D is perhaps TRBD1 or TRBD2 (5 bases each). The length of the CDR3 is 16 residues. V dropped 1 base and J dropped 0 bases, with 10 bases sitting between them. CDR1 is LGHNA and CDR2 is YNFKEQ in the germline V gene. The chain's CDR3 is CASSQGGGGSYNEQFF. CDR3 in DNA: TGTGCCAGCAGCCAAGGGGGTGGGGGCTCCTACAATGAGCAGTTCTTC.

DNA of the CDR3: TGTGCCAGCAGCTTAAACCCCGGACAGGGAGTAAATACGCAGTATTTT. It translates to CASSLNPGQGVNTQYF. J is TRBJ2-3 and V is TRBV7-9, with 8 bases that match TRBD1. Trimming at V came to 2 bases and at J to 7 bases, leaving 11 bases not matched to a gene. There are 16 residues in the CDR3. CDR1 is SEHNR and CDR2 is FQNEAQ in the germline V gene (reference sequence).

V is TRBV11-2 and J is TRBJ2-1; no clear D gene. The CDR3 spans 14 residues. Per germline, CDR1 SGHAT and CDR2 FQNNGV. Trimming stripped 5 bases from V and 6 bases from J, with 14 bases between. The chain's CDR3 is CASSPAVLVNEQFF. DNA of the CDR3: TGTGCCAGCAGCCCCGCGGTCCTGGTCAATGAGCAGTTCTTC.

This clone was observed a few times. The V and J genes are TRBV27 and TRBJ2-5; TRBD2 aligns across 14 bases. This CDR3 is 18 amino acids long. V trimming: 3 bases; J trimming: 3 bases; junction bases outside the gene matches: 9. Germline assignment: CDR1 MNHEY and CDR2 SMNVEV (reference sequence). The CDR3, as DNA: TGTGCCAGCAGTTTTAAAAGGACTAGCGGGGGGCTCGAAGAGACCCAGTACTTC. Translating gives CASSFKRTSGGLEETQYF.

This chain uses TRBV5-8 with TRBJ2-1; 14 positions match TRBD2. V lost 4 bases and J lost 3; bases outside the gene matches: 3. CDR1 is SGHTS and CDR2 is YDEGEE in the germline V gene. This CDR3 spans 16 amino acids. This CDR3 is CASSLGLAGDYNEQFF. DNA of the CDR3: TGTGCCAGCAGCCTGGGACTAGCGGGGGACTACAATGAGCAGTTCTTC.

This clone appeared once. CDR3 region: CASSQEDGTEAFF. The CDR3 DNA follows: TGCGCCAGCAGCCAAGAGGACGGGACTGAAGCTTTCTTT. V gene TRBV4-3 combines with J gene TRBJ1-1; D uncertain. Per germline, CDR1 LGHNA and CDR2 YSLEER. This CDR3 has 13 amino acids. The germline V and J ends were trimmed by 0 bases and 5 bases, with 7 bases remaining between them.

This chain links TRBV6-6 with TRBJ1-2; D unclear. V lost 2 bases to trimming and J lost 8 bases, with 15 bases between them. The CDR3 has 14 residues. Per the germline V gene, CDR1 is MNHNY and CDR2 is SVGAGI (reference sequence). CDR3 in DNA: TGTGCCAGCAGTTACGACCCGGGCCCGGGAGGCTACACCTTC. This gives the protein CASSYDPGPGGYTF.

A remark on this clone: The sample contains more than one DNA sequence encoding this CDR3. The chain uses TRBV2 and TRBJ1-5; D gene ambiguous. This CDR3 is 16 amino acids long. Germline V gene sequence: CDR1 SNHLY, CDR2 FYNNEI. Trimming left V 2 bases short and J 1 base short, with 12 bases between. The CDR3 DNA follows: TGTGCCAGCAGTGAATTGGGCGGGGTAAGCAATCAGCCCCAGCATTTT. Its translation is CASSELGGVSNQPQHF.

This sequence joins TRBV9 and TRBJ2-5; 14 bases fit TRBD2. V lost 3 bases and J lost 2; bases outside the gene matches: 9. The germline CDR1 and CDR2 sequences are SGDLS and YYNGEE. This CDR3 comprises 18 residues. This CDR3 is CASSESGTSGGLQETQYF. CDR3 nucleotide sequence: TGTGCCAGCAGCGAGTCGGGGACTAGCGGGGGATTACAAGAGACCCAGTACTTC.

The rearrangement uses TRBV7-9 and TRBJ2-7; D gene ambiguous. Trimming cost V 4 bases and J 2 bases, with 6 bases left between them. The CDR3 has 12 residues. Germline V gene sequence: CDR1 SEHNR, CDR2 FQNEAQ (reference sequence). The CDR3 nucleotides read TGTGCCAGCAGCTCCAGGACCTACGAGCAGTACTTC. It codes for CASSSRTYEQYF.

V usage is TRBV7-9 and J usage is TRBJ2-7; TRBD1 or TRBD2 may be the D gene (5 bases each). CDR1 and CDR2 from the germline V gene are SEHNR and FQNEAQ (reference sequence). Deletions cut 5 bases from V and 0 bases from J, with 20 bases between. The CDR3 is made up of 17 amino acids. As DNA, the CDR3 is TGTGCCAGCAGCAGCCCCCGGACTGGGGCAAGCTCCTACGAGCAGTACTTC. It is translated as CASSSPRTGASSYEQYF.

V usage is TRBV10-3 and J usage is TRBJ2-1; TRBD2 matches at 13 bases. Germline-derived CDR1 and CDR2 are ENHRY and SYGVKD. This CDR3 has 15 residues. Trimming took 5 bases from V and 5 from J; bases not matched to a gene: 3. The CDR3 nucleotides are TGTGCCATCAGTCTCGGGACTAGCGGGGACAATGAGCAGTTCTTC. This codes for CAISLGTSGDNEQFF.